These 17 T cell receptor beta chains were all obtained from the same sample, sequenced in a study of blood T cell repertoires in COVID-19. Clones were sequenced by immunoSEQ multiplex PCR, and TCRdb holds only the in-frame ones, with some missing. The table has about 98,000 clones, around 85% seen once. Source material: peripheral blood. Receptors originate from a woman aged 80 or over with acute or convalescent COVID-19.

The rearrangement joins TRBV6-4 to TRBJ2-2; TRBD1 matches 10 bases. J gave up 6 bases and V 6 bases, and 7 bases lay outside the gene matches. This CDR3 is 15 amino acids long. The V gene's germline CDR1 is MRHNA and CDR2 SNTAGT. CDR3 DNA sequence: TGTGCCAGCAGCCCCGGGACAGGGGAGCCCGGGGAGCTGTTTTTT. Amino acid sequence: CASSPGTGEPGELFF.

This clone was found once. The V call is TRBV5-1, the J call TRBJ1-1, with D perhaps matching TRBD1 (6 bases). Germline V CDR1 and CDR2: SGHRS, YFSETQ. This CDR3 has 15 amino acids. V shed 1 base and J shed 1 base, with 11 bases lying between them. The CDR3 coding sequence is TGCGCCAGCAGCTTGATGGGGGCCGGGAACACTGAAGCTTTCTTT. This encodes CASSLMGAGNTEAFF.

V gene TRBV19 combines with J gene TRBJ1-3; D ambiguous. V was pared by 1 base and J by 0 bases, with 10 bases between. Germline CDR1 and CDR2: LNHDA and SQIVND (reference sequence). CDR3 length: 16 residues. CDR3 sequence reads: CASSIGPGASGNTIYF. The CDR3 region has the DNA TGTGCCAGTAGTATAGGGCCGGGAGCCTCTGGAAACACCATATATTTT.

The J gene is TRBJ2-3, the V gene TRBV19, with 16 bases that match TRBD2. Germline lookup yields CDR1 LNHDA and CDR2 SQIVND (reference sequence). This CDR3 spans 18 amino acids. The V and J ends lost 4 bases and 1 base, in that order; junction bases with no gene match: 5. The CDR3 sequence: CASSTGTSGGAGTDTQYF. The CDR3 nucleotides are TGTGCCAGTAGTACAGGGACTAGCGGGGGGGCTGGCACAGATACGCAGTATTTT.

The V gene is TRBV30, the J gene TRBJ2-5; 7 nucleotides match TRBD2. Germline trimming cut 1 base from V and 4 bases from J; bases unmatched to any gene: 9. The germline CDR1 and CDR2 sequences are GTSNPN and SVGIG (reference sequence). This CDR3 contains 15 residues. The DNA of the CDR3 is TGTGCCTGGAGTGGCTCCGGGACGGGGGGAGAGACCCAGTACTTC. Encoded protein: CAWSGSGTGGETQYF.

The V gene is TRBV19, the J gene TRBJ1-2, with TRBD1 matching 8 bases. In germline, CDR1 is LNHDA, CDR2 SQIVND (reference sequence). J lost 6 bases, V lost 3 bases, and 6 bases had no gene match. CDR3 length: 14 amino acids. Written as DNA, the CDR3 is TGTGCCAGTAGTATGATGGACAGGGTCGATGGCTACACCTTC. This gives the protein CASSMMDRVDGYTF.

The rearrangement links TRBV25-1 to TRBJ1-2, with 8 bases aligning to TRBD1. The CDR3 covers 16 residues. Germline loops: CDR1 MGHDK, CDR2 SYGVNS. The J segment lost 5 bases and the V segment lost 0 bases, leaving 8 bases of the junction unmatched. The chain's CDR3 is CASSEYTGTGKYGYTF. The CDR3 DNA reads TGTGCCAGCAGTGAATATACGGGGACAGGAAAATATGGCTACACCTTC.

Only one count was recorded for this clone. CDR3: CASSKEGSGGEEETQYF. CDR3 sequence (DNA): TGTGCCAGCAGCAAAGAGGGATCGGGGGGCGAGGAAGAGACCCAGTACTTC. V usage is TRBV21-1 and J usage is TRBJ2-5; the listed D gene, TRBD2, was not tested against the DNA. TRBV21-1 represents a pseudogene. This CDR3 is 17 amino acids long.

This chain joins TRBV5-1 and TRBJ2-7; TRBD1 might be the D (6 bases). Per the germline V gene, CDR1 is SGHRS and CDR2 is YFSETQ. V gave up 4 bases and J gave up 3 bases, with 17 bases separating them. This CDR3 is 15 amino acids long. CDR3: CASSVNTGKGYEQYF. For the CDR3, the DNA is TGCGCCAGCAGCGTCAACACAGGGAAGGGCTACGAGCAGTACTTC.

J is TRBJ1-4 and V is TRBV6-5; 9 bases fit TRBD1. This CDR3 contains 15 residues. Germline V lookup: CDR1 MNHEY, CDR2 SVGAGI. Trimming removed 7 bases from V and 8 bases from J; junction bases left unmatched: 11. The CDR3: CASNLGQGFEEKLFF. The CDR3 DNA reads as TGTGCCAGCAACTTGGGACAGGGTTTTGAAGAAAAACTGTTTTTT.

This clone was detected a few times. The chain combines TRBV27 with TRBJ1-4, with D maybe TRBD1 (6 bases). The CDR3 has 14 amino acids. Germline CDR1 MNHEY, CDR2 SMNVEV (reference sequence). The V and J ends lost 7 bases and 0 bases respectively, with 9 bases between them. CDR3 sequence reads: CASTRTATNEKLFF. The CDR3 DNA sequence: TGTGCCAGCACCCGGACAGCAACTAATGAAAAACTGTTTTTT. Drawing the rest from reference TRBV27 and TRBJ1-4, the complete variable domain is EAQVTQNPRYLITVTGKKLTVTCSQNMNHEYMSWYRQDPGLGLRQIYYSMNVEVTDKGDVPEGYKVSRKEKRNFPLILESPSPNQTSLYFCASTRTATNEKLFFGSGTQLSVL.

This CDR3 reads CASSFGQGAYTEAFF. CDR3 in DNA: TGTGCCAGCAGCTTCGGACAGGGGGCTTACACTGAAGCTTTCTTT. The V gene is TRBV9, the J gene TRBJ1-1; 11 bases align to TRBD1. In germline, CDR1 is SGDLS, CDR2 YYNGEE. V gave up 4 bases and J gave up 3 bases; unmatched junction bases: 5. The CDR3 has 15 residues.

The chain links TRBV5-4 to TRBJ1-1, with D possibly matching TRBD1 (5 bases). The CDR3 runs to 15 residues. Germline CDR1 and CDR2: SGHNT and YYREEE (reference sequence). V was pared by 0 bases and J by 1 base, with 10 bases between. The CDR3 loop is CASSLGQGANTEAFF. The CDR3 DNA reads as TGTGCCAGCAGCTTGGGACAAGGGGCGAACACTGAAGCTTTCTTT.

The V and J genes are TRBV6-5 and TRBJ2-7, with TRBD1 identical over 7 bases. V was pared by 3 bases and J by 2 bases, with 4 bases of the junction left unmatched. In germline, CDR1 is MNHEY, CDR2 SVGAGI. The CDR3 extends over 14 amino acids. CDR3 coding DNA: TGTGCCAGCAGTTATGGGCAGGGGGCCTACGAGCAGTACTTC. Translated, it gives CASSYGQGAYEQYF.

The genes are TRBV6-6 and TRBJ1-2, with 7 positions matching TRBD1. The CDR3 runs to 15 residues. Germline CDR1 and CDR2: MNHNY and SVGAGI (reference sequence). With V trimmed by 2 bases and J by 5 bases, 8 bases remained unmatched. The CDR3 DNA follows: TGTGCCAGCAGTTACCGGGCAGAGGGGGCGTATGGCTACACCTTC. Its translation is CASSYRAEGAYGYTF.

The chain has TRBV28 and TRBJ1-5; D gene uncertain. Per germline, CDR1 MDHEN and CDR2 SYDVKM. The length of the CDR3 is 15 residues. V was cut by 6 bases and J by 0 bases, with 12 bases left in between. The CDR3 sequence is CASSLGGNSNQPQHF. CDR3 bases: TGTGCCAGCAGCCTGGGAGGGAATAGCAATCAGCCCCAGCATTTT.

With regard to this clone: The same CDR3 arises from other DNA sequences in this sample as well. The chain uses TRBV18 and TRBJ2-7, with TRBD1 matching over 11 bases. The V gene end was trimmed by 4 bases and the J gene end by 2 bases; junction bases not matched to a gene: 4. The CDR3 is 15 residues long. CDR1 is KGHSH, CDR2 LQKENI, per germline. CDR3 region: CASSQGTGGPYEQYV. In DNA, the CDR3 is TGTGCCAGCTCACAAGGGACAGGGGGACCCTACGAGCAGTACGTC.